This T cell receptor beta chain was documented in a study of T cell responses to AZD1222 COVID-19 vaccine. The study's findings and limits: Spike as a whole was targeted by vaccine-associated CD4 TCRs, dominant at 160-218 and 743-854. Donors were largely white British and mainly female; clonal diversity was possibly underestimated. Sampled repertoires all dated from after the peak T cell response.

This table comes from immunoSEQ multiplex PCR, and its TCRdb copy is limited to in-frame clones, with some not included. The data show roughly 150,000 clones, roughly 88% seen once. CDR3 length: 14 amino acids. Trimming left V 8 bases short and J 2 bases short, with 16 bases between. Germline-derived CDR1 and CDR2 are LNHDA and SQIVND (reference sequence). A remark on this clone: Its antigen remains unidentified.

The TCR comes from an adult in good health. The chain links TRBV19 to TRBJ2-7; D may be TRBD1 (5 bases). The sequenced sample was peripheral blood, obtained on day 0 of AZD1222 vaccination. The CDR3 is CASGAQVGPYEQYF. CDR3 nucleotide sequence: TGTGCCAGTGGGGCTCAGGTGGGCCCCTACGAGCAGTACTTC. Drawing the rest from reference TRBV19 and TRBJ2-7, the complete variable domain is DGGITQSPKYLFRKEGQNVTLSCEQNLNHDAMYWYRQDPGQGLRLIYYSQIVNDFQKGDIAEGYSVSREKKESFPLTVTSAQKNPTAFYLCASGAQVGPYEQYFGPGTRLTVT.